Here is one T cell receptor (beta chain) with its context. Using unique molecular identifiers, the investigators prepared the TCRbeta library. Via MiXCR, TCRdb re-called the PCR reads, giving one row per CDR3 protein. The data contain about 98,000 distinct CDR3 sequences, under 25% of them singletons. This sample was taken from a study of T-cell reconstitution after alpha-beta-depleted transplantation in children. CDR3 length equals 14 residues. After removal of 5 bases from V and 5 bases from J, the junction contained 6 bases not matched to a gene. The germline gives CDR1 MDHEN, CDR2 SYDVKM. This sequence originates from a boy under 10 years old with acute lymphoblastic leukemia, due to receive a stem cell transplant. Material: PBMCs, obtained before TCRalphabeta/CD19-depleted stem cell transplant. The rearrangement joins TRBV28 to TRBJ2-5, with 9 bases lining up with TRBD2. CDR3 in DNA: TGTGCCAGCAGTCTGACTAGCGGAGTTGAGACCCAGTACTTC. Encoded protein: CASSLTSGVETQYF.